This is a list of T cell receptor beta chains from one sample in a study of T-cell memory formation after mild COVID-19. TCRdb re-analysed the 5' RACE reads in MiXCR, keeping a single row per CDR3 protein. The repertoire holds 55,000 to 80,000 distinct CDR3 sequences, with about a tenth as singletons. The sample taken for sequencing was PBMCs or a T cell subset sorted from them (not recorded which). These receptors came from a man younger than 35 who had mild COVID-19 (a few samples of this study predate the infection). Cell type and time point are not known. CDR3s include the opening cysteine and the closing phenylalanine or tryptophan. D genes are given only for firm matches. The size entry is marked missing in some rows and otherwise reads once, few, many or a size class.

CASSQDLRKPGAEAFF TGTGCCAGCAGCCAAGATTTGAGAAAACCAGGCGCTGAAGCTTTCTTT 16 TRBV4-2 . TRBJ1-1 .
CASSSLFRNTAGYF TGTGCCAGCAGCTCCCTGTTTCGAAACACGGCGGGCTATTTT 14 TRBV7-9 . TRBJ1-3 few
CASSGVGTDTQYF TGTGCCAGCAGCGGAGTCGGTACAGATACGCAGTATTTT 13 TRBV7-9 . TRBJ2-3 .
CASSQDAAGGSGSYNEQFF TGTGCCAGCAGCCAAGACGCAGCGGGGGGTTCGGGCTCCTACAATGAGCAGTTCTTC 19 TRBV4-2 TRBD2 TRBJ2-1 .
CASSLGGHMDTQYF TGTGCCAGCAGCTTAGGAGGGCACATGGATACGCAGTATTTT 14 TRBV11-2 . TRBJ2-3 .
CASSQGWDAKDEQYF TGTGCCAGCAGTCAAGGGTGGGACGCTAAAGACGAGCAGTACTTC 15 TRBV12-3/TRBV12-4 . TRBJ2-7 .
CASSRGASGGAYNEQFF TGTGCCAGCAGCCGAGGGGCTAGCGGGGGGGCCTACAATGAGCAGTTCTTC 17 TRBV7-2 TRBD2 TRBJ2-1 few
CASTLTLNTEAFF TGTGCCAGCACCCTGACATTGAACACTGAAGCTTTCTTT 13 TRBV12-3/TRBV12-4 . TRBJ1-1 .
CASSARQGGETQYF TGTGCCAGCAGCGCCCGACAGGGTGGAGAGACCCAGTACTTC 14 TRBV5-4 TRBD1 TRBJ2-5 .
CTSSQQAGDETQYF TGCACCAGCAGCCAACAAGCGGGGGATGAGACCCAGTACTTC 14 TRBV1 . TRBJ2-5 .
CASRIAGARETQYF TGTGCCAGCAGAATAGCGGGGGCCCGGGAGACCCAGTACTTC 14 TRBV27 TRBD2 TRBJ2-5 many
CASFLVVHNIQYF TGCGCCAGTTTCCTAGTTGTCCACAACATTCAGTACTTC 13 TRBV23-1 . TRBJ2-4 many
CSARTAGTGTNTIYF TGCAGTGCTAGAACGGCCGGGACAGGGACGAACACCATATATTTT 15 TRBV20-1 TRBD1 TRBJ1-3 few
CASSYRAGDQPQHF TGTGCCAGCAGTTACAGGGCTGGTGATCAGCCCCAGCATTTT 14 TRBV6-6 . TRBJ1-5 few
CASSSADRINQPQHF TGTGCCAGCAGTTCGGCAGACAGAATTAATCAGCCCCAGCATTTT 15 TRBV28 . TRBJ1-5 .
CASSLDPGVDTEAFF TGTGCCAGCAGCTTAGATCCGGGGGTGGACACTGAAGCTTTCTTT 15 TRBV11-2 . TRBJ1-1 .
CSASIWELDGDTQYF TGCAGTGCTAGCATATGGGAACTCGATGGGGATACGCAGTATTTT 15 TRBV20-1 . TRBJ2-3 .
CSASRGGSSPLHF TGCAGTGCTAGTCGGGGGGGAAGTTCACCCCTCCACTTT 13 TRBV20-1 . TRBJ1-6 few
CASSPDAGLPRGYTF TGTGCCAGCAGTCCCGACGCGGGTCTCCCGCGGGGCTACACCTTC 15 TRBV12-3/TRBV12-4 . TRBJ1-2 .